A selection of T cell receptor beta chains follows, all from one sample in a study of blood T cell repertoires in COVID-19. The data were produced by immunoSEQ multiplex PCR, yet TCRdb's version contains in-frame clones alone and is incomplete. This sample carries about 220,000 clones, 83% of them seen once, and the ten largest clones take 4.8%. The source material was PBMCs or T cells enriched from blood (not recorded which). The receptor source for this set is a woman in her 50s who had been exposed to COVID-19. The CDR3 runs from the conserved cysteine through the conserved F or W. The D gene is left open where the match is weak. Size values are once, few and many counts, or a class for expanded clones, and some rows have none.

>TRBV28|NA|NA|TRBJ1-5
CASSPPEQPQHF
TGTGCCAGCAGTCCTCCCGAGCAGCCCCAGCATTTT
>TRBV7-2|NA|NA|TRBJ2-1
CASSLMGHEQFF
TGTGCCAGCAGCTTAATGGGGCATGAGCAGTTCTTC
>TRBV19|NA|TRBD1|TRBJ2-1
CASSLGGTGGDEQFF
TGTGCCAGTAGTCTCGGGGGGACAGGGGGCGATGAGCAGTTCTTC
>TRBV6-5|NA|TRBD1|TRBJ2-5
CASSFGTGQETQYF
TGTGCCAGCAGTTTCGGGACAGGACAAGAGACCCAGTACTTC
>TRBV3-1/TRBV3-2|NA|NA|TRBJ1-2
CASSQGQGIYGYTF
TGTGCCAGCAGCCAAGGGCAGGGGATCTATGGCTACACCTTC
>TRBV4-1|NA|NA|TRBJ2-6
CASSPKGGAGRGANVLTF
TGCGCCAGCAGCCCTAAAGGAGGGGCCGGTCGTGGGGCCAACGTCCTGACTTTC
>TRBV5-1|NA|NA|TRBJ1-1
CASSLELLNTEAFF
TGCGCCAGCAGCTTGGAACTCCTGAACACTGAAGCTTTCTTT
>TRBV6-6|NA|NA|TRBJ1-1
CASSRRITRRSNTEAFF
TGTGCCAGCAGTCGCCGCATAACAAGGAGAAGCAACACTGAAGCTTTCTTT
>TRBV29-1|NA|TRBD1|TRBJ2-7
CSVAKQGDYEQYF
TGCAGCGTTGCAAAACAGGGGGACTACGAGCAGTACTTC
>TRBV30|NA|NA|TRBJ1-1
CAWSVRGDLAFF
TGTGCCTGGAGTGTACGAGGGGACTTAGCTTTCTTT
>TRBV7-2|NA|NA|TRBJ1-5
CASSPTGSTVNQPQHF
TGTGCCAGCAGTCCGACAGGCTCCACAGTAAATCAGCCCCAGCATTTT
>TRBV9|NA|NA|TRBJ1-6
CASSVGGGNSPLHF
TGTGCCAGCAGCGTAGGGGGAGGTAATTCACCCCTCCACTTT
>TRBV11-3|NA|TRBD1|TRBJ1-2
CASSPCPTGVINYGYTF
TGTGCCAGCAGCCCCTGTCCCACAGGGGTGATTAACTATGGCTACACCTTC
>TRBV27|NA|TRBD2|TRBJ2-7
CASIIRSWGGRSYEQYF
TGTGCCAGCATCATACGATCGTGGGGGGGTCGCTCCTACGAGCAGTACTTC
>TRBV30|NA|TRBD1|TRBJ1-2
CAWTGTVNYGYTF
TGTGCCTGGACTGGGACAGTTAACTATGGCTACACCTTC
>TRBV7-2|NA|NA|TRBJ1-1
CASSLGGRNTEAFF
TGTGCCAGCTCCCTCGGGGGGCGAAACACTGAAGCTTTCTTT
>TRBV2|NA|NA|TRBJ1-2
CASSEDRGYGYTF
TGTGCCAGCAGTGAGGACAGAGGCTATGGCTACACCTTC
>TRBV10-3|NA|NA|TRBJ2-2
CAASTTNTGELFF
TGTGCCGCAAGCACGACGAACACCGGGGAGCTGTTTTTT
>TRBV29-1|once|TRBD1|TRBJ1-2
CSVRQGEAYGYTF
TGCAGCGTTAGACAGGGGGAGGCCTATGGCTACACCTTC
>TRBV2|few|TRBD1|TRBJ2-2
CASRKGGPGELFF
TGTGCCAGCAGAAAAGGGGGCCCCGGGGAGCTGTTTTTT
>TRBV19|NA|TRBD1|TRBJ2-3
CASSRDSYGTDTQYF
TGTGCCAGTAGTAGGGACAGTTATGGCACAGATACGCAGTATTTT
>TRBV6-1|NA|NA|TRBJ1-6
CASSEAGGINSPLHF
TGTGCCAGCAGCGAAGCGGGCGGGATAAATTCACCCCTCCACTTT
>TRBV9|NA|NA|TRBJ1-6
CASSVVGANSPLHF
TGTGCCAGCAGCGTGGTGGGGGCCAATTCACCCCTCCACTTT
>TRBV5-1|NA|NA|TRBJ1-6
CASSRDFNSPLHF
TGCGCCAGCAGCCGGGACTTCAATTCACCCCTCCACTTT
>TRBV14|NA|TRBD1|TRBJ2-7
CASSQGWTGAYEQYF
TGTGCCAGCAGTCAAGGATGGACAGGAGCCTACGAGCAGTACTTC
>TRBV11-2|NA|TRBD1|TRBJ1-1
CASSLKGGGPEAFF
TGTGCCAGCAGCTTGAAAGGGGGCGGGCCTGAAGCTTTCTTT
>TRBV19|NA|NA|TRBJ2-7
CASSIGPGNYEQYF
TGTGCCAGTAGTATAGGACCGGGAAACTACGAGCAGTACTTC
>TRBV5-1|NA|NA|TRBJ2-5
CASSSGGVQETQYF
TGCGCCAGCAGCTCGGGGGGCGTCCAAGAGACCCAGTACTTC
>TRBV4-3|NA|NA|TRBJ1-2
CASSQDYRPYGYTF
TGCGCCAGCAGCCAAGACTACAGACCCTATGGCTACACCTTC
>TRBV19|NA|NA|TRBJ1-2
CASSINSNYGYTF
TGTGCCAGTAGTATTAACAGCAACTATGGCTACACCTTC
>TRBV7-8|once|NA|TRBJ1-5
CASSYYRDSNQPQHF
TGTGCCAGCAGCTACTACAGGGATAGCAATCAGCCCCAGCATTTT
>TRBV28|once|NA|TRBJ1-2
CASSLSGVGKPHYGYTF
TGTGCCAGCAGTTTAAGCGGTGTGGGGAAGCCCCACTATGGCTACACCTTC
>TRBV24-1|NA|TRBD1|TRBJ1-2
CATSDRGLSGYTF
TGTGCCACCAGTGACAGGGGGCTGAGTGGCTACACCTTC
>TRBV25-1|NA|TRBD1|TRBJ1-1
CASSARQGNTEAFF
TGTGCCAGCAGTGCCCGACAGGGGAACACTGAAGCTTTCTTT
>TRBV7-9|NA|NA|TRBJ2-1
CASSLGGARYNEQFF
TGTGCCAGCAGCTTGGGTGGGGCGAGATACAATGAGCAGTTCTTC
>TRBV12-3/TRBV12-4|NA|NA|TRBJ2-5
CASEHDSQETQYF
TGTGCCAGCGAACACGACAGTCAAGAGACCCAGTACTTC
>TRBV27|NA|NA|TRBJ2-1
CASSNRRLYNEQFF
TGTGCCAGCAGTAACAGACGGCTGTACAATGAGCAGTTCTTC
>TRBV7-2|NA|NA|TRBJ1-5
CASSLGPGEGPQHF
TGTGCCAGCAGCTTAGGGCCGGGTGAAGGGCCCCAGCATTTT
>TRBV6-2/TRBV6-3|NA|TRBD2|TRBJ2-4
CASSQRSGGAAKNIQYF
TGTGCCAGCAGCCAACGGAGCGGGGGGGCTGCCAAAAACATTCAGTACTTC
>TRBV3-1/TRBV3-2|NA|TRBD1|TRBJ1-2
CASSQWDREPYGYTF
TGTGCCAGCAGCCAGTGGGACAGAGAGCCCTATGGCTACACCTTC
>TRBV25-1|NA|NA|TRBJ2-7
CASSDRVTDEQYF
TGTGCCAGCAGTGACAGGGTGACGGACGAGCAGTACTTC
>TRBV7-9|NA|NA|TRBJ1-1
CASRPGGRTTEAFF
TGTGCCAGCAGGCCGGGGGGGCGGACCACTGAAGCTTTCTTT
>TRBV5-1|NA|NA|TRBJ1-1
CASSFTRGNTEAFF
TGCGCCAGCAGCTTTACCAGGGGGAACACTGAAGCTTTCTTT
>TRBV19|NA|TRBD1|TRBJ1-1
CASSPNPRGLVLNTEAFF
TGTGCCAGTAGCCCAAATCCCAGGGGGCTAGTCTTGAACACTGAAGCTTTCTTT
>TRBV6-5|NA|TRBD2|TRBJ2-3
CASRRAGGTTDTQYF
TGTGCCAGCAGGCGAGCGGGGGGCACCACAGATACGCAGTATTTT
>TRBV3-1/TRBV3-2|NA|NA|TRBJ1-3
CASSKRRNTIYF
TGTGCCAGCAGCAAGAGGAGAAACACCATATATTTT
>TRBV25-1|once|TRBD1|TRBJ1-5
CASTPGTGNQPQHF
TGTGCCAGTACTCCCGGGACAGGGAATCAGCCCCAGCATTTT
>TRBV5-4|NA|TRBD2|TRBJ2-4
CASSSGGDKNIQYF
TGTGCCAGCAGCTCCGGGGGGGACAAAAACATTCAGTACTTC
>TRBV6-2/TRBV6-3|NA|NA|TRBJ2-2
CASSLYRATGELFF
TGTGCCAGCAGTTTGTACAGGGCCACCGGGGAGCTGTTTTTT
>TRBV29-1|NA|NA|TRBJ1-1
CSVSRAFF
TGCAGCGTTTCCCGAGCTTTCTTT
>TRBV19|NA|TRBD2|TRBJ2-2
CASSILGGGNTGELFF
TGTGCCAGTAGTATTTTGGGCGGGGGGAACACCGGGGAGCTGTTTTTT
>TRBV9|NA|NA|TRBJ2-1
CASSVSGSYNEQFF
TGTGCCAGCAGCGTTTCCGGGTCCTACAATGAGCAGTTCTTC
>TRBV5-5|NA|NA|TRBJ2-7
CASSPGYEQYF
TGTGCCAGCAGCCCAGGGTACGAGCAGTACTTC
>TRBV19|NA|NA|TRBJ2-2
CASSSGYTGELFF
TGTGCCAGTAGTAGCGGGTACACCGGGGAGCTGTTTTTT
>TRBV19|NA|NA|TRBJ1-2
CASKEAANYGYTF
TGTGCCTCCAAGGAGGCAGCAAACTATGGCTACACCTTC
>TRBV11-2|few|NA|TRBJ2-7
CASSLDFGGYEQYF
TGTGCCAGCAGCTTAGATTTCGGCGGTTACGAGCAGTACTTC
>TRBV4-3|NA|TRBD2|TRBJ2-3
CASSQDSAGGTDTQYF
TGCGCCAGCAGCCAAGATTCGGCGGGGGGCACAGATACGCAGTATTTT
>TRBV4-1|NA|NA|TRBJ1-3
CASSQVRNSGYTIYF
TGCGCCAGCAGCCAAGTCAGAAACAGTGGCTACACCATATATTTT
>TRBV9|NA|NA|TRBJ1-2
CASSVAADSPLYGYTF
TGTGCCAGCAGCGTAGCGGCAGATAGCCCACTCTATGGCTACACCTTC
>TRBV12-5|NA|NA|TRBJ1-2
CASGSRALRYYGYTF
TGTGCTAGTGGTTCGAGGGCACTTAGGTACTATGGCTACACCTTC